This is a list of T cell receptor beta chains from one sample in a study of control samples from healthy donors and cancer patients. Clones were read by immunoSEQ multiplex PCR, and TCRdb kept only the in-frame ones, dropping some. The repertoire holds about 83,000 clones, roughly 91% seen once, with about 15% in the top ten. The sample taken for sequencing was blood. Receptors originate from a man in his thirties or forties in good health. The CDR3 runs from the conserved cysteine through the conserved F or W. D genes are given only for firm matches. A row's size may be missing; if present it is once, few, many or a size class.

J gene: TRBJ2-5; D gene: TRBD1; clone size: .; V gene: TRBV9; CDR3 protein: CASSAQLDRGQETQYF; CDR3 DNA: TGTGCCAGCAGCGCACAACTCGACAGGGGACAAGAGACCCAGTACTTC
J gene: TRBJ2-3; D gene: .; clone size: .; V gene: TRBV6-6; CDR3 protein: CASSYVTYNGTDTQYF; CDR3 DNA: TGTGCCAGCAGTTACGTTACTTACAACGGCACAGATACGCAGTATTTT
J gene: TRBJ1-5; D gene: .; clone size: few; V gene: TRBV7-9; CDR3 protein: CASSLWGNDQPQHF; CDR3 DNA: TGTGCCAGCAGCTTGTGGGGTAATGATCAGCCCCAGCATTTT
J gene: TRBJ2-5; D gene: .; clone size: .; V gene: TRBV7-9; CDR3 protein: CASSPPTTGGGRAQYF; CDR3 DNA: TGTGCCAGCAGCCCTCCCACGACAGGTGGTGGTAGGGCCCAGTACTTC
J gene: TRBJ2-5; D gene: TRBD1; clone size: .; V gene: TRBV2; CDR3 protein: CASSGTGAIGETQYF; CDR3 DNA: TGTGCCAGCTCAGGGACAGGGGCGATAGGAGAGACCCAGTACTTC
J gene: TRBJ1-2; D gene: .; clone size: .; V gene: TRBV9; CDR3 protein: CASSLRVGSHGYTF; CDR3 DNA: TGTGCCAGCAGCCTACGTGTGGGGTCGCATGGCTACACCTTC
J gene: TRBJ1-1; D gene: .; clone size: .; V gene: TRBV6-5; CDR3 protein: CASSPGQKNTEAFF; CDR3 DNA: TGTGCCAGCAGCCCCGGACAGAAGAACACTGAAGCTTTCTTT
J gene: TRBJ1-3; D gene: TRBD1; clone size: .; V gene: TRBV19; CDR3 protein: CASSWGQSNTIYF; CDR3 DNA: TGTGCCAGTAGTTGGGGACAGTCGAACACCATATATTTT
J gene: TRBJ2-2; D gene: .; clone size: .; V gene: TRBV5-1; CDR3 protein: CASSPALPVTGELFF; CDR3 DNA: TGCGCCAGCAGCCCCGCTCTACCGGTCACCGGGGAGCTGTTTTTT
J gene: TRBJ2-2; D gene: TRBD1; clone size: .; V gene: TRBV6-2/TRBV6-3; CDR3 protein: CASSPQGAGTGELFF; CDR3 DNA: TGTGCCAGCAGTCCACAGGGGGCAGGGACCGGGGAGCTGTTTTTT
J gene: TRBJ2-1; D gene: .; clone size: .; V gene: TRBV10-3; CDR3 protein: CAISDVGIYNEQFF; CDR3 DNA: TGTGCCATCAGTGACGTCGGGATCTACAATGAGCAGTTCTTC
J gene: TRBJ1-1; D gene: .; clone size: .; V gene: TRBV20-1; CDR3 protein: CSASNSGDTEAFF; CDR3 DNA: TGCAGTGCTAGTAACAGCGGGGACACTGAAGCTTTCTTT
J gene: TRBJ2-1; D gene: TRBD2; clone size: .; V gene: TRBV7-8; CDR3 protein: CASSTRTSGGRGEQFF; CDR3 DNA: TGTGCCAGCAGCACTCGTACTAGCGGGGGTCGCGGTGAGCAGTTCTTC
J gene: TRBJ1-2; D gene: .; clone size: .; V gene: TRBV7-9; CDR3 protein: CASSRSLDRGYTF; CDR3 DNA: TGTGCCAGCAGTCGATCTCTGGACCGTGGCTACACCTTC
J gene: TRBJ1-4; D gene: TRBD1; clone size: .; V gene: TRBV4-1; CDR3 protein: CASSQEIRGQGPQKLFF; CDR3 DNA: TGCGCCAGCAGCCAAGAAATTAGGGGACAGGGGCCTCAAAAACTGTTTTTT
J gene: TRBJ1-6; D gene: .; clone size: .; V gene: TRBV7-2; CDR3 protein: CASSSGDFLASPLHF; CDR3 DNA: TGTGCCAGCAGCTCCGGGGACTTTCTGGCTTCACCCCTCCACTTT
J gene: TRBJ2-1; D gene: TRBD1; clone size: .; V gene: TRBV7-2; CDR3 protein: CASSLTGQGYNEQFF; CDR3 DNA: TGTGCCAGCAGCTTGACGGGACAGGGTTACAATGAGCAGTTCTTC
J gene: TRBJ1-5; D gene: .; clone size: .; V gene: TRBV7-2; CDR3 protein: CASSLAASQPQHF; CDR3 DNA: TGTGCCAGCAGCTTAGCGGCCAGTCAGCCCCAGCATTTT
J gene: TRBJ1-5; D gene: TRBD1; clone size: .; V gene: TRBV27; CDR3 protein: CASSIYLDRGRHQPQHF; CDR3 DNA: TGTGCCAGCAGTATCTATTTGGACAGGGGGAGACATCAGCCCCAGCATTTT
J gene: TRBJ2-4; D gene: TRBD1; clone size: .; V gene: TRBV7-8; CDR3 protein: CASSPRTGQAKNIQYF; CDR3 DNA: TGTGCCAGCAGCCCGAGGACAGGGCAAGCCAAAAACATTCAGTACTTC
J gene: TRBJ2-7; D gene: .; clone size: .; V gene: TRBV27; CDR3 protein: CASSSPMSSYEQYF; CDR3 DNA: TGTGCCAGCAGTTCGCCGATGAGCTCCTACGAGCAGTACTTC
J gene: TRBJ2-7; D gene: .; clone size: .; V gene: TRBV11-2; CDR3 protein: CASSLDLGTYEQYF; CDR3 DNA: TGTGCCAGCAGCTTAGATCTCGGTACCTACGAGCAGTACTTC
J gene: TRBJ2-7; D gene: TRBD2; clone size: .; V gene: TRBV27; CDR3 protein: CASSFLPGLAGSEQYF; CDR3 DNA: TGTGCCAGCAGTTTTCTACCGGGACTAGCGGGATCCGAGCAGTACTTC
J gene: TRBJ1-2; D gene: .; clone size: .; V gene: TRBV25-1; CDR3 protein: CASSEFGGPNYGYTF; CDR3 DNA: TGTGCCAGCAGTGAATTTGGGGGGCCTAACTATGGCTACACCTTC
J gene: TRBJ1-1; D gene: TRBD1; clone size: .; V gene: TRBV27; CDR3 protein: CASTGGTANTEAFF; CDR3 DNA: TGTGCCAGCACCGGAGGGACAGCTAACACTGAAGCTTTCTTT
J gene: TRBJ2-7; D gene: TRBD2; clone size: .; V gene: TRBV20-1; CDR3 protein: CSASQREGYEQYF; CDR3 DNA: TGCAGTGCTAGTCAGCGGGAGGGTTACGAGCAGTACTTC
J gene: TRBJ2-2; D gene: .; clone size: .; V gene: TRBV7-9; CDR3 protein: CASSLEAGELFF; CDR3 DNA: TGTGCCAGCAGCTTAGAGGCCGGGGAGCTGTTTTTT
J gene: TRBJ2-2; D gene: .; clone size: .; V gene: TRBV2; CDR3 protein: CATNREETGELFF; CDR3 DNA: TGTGCCACCAACCGGGAAGAGACCGGGGAGCTGTTTTTT
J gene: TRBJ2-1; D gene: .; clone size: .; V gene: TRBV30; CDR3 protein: CAWSVGLADEQFF; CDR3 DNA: TGTGCCTGGAGTGTAGGTCTAGCCGATGAGCAGTTCTTC
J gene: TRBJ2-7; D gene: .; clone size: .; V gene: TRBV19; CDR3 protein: CASSKSWDSYEQYF; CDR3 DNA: TGTGCCAGTAGTAAGTCCTGGGACTCCTACGAGCAGTACTTC
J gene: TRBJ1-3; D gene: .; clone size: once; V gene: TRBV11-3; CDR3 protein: CASSLGGKGHSGNTIYF; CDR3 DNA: TGTGCCAGCAGCTTAGGAGGGAAAGGACACTCTGGAAACACCATATATTTT
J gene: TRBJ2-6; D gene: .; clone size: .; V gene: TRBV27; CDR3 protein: CASSWGSGANVLTF; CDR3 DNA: TGTGCCAGCAGTTGGGGGTCAGGGGCCAACGTCCTGACTTTC
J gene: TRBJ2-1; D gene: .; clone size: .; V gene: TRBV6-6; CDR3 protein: CASSFGGEQFF; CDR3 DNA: TGTGCCAGCAGTTTCGGCGGTGAGCAGTTCTTC
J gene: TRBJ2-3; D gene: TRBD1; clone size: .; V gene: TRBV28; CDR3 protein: CASSPYRGAVQYF; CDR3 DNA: TGTGCCAGCAGTCCGTACAGGGGAGCGGTGCAGTATTTT
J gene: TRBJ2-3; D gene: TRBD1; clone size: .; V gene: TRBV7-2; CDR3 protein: CASSLPGGPSTDTQYF; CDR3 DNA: TGTGCCAGCAGCTTACCAGGGGGACCTAGCACAGATACGCAGTATTTT
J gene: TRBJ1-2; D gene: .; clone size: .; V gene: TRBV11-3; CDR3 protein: CASLYYGYTF; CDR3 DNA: TGTGCCAGCCTCTATTACGGCTACACCTTC
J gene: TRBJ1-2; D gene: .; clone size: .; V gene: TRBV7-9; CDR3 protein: CASSLVEGGYTF; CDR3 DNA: TGTGCCAGCAGCTTAGTAGAGGGAGGCTACACCTTC
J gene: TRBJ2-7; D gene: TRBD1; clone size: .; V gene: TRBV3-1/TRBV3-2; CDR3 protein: CASSQGTGYTYEQYF; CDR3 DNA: TGTGCCAGCAGCCAAGGGACAGGGTATACCTACGAGCAGTACTTC
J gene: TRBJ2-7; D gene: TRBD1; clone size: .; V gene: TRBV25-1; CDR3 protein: CASSVLTGDYEQYF; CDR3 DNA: TGTGCCAGCAGTGTACTGACAGGGGACTACGAGCAGTACTTC
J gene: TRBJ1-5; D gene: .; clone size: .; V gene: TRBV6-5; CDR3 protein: CASRDQGNQPQHF; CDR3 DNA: TGTGCCAGCAGGGATCAGGGAAATCAGCCCCAGCATTTT
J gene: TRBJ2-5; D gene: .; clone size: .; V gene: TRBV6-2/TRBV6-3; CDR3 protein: CASSSRQFYQETQYF; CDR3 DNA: TGTGCCAGCAGTTCGAGACAGTTCTACCAAGAGACCCAGTACTTC
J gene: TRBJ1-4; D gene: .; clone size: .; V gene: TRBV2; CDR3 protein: CASRTTANEKLFF; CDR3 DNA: TGTGCCAGCCGTACAACTGCTAATGAAAAACTGTTTTTT
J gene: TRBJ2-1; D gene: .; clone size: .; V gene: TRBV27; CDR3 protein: CASSLKSGGVISSYNEQFF; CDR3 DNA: TGTGCCAGCAGTTTAAAGTCTGGCGGGGTGATAAGCTCCTACAATGAGCAGTTCTTC
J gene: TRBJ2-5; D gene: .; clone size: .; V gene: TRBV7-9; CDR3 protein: CASSLGRGRETQYF; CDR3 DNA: TGTGCCAGCAGCTTAGGGAGGGGACGGGAGACCCAGTACTTC
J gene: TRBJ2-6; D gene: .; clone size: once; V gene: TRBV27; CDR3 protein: CASSSLGVGANVLTF; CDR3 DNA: TGTGCCAGCAGTTCGTTAGGGGTGGGGGCCAACGTCCTGACTTTC
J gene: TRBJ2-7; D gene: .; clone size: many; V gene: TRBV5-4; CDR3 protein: CASSPGQSSYEQYF; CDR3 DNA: TGTGCCAGCAGCCCCGGACAGAGCTCCTACGAGCAGTACTTC
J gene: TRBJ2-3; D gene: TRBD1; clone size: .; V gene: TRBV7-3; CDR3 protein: CASSAYRARGRADTQYF; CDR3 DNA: TGTGCCAGCAGCGCATATAGGGCCAGGGGGAGAGCAGATACGCAGTATTTT
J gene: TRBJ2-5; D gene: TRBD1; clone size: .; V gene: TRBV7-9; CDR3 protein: CASSSRTGLQETQYF; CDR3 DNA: TGTGCCAGCAGTTCCCGGACAGGGCTCCAAGAGACCCAGTACTTC
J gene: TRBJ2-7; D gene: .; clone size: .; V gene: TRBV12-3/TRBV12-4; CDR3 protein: CASRSTSNYEQYF; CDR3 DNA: TGTGCCAGCAGGTCGACTTCAAACTACGAGCAGTACTTC
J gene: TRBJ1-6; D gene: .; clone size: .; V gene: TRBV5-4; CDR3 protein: CASSPAEKGTYNSPLHF; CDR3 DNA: TGTGCCAGCAGCCCGGCCGAGAAGGGCACTTATAATTCACCCCTCCACTTT
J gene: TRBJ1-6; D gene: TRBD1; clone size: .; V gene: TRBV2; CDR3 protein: CASSEETGKGSPLHF; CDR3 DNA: TGTGCCAGCAGTGAGGAGACAGGGAAGGGCTCACCCCTCCACTTT
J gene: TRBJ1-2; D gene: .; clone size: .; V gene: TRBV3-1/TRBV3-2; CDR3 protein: CASSQNTNNYGYTF; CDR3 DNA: TGTGCCAGCAGCCAAAACACCAATAACTATGGCTACACCTTC
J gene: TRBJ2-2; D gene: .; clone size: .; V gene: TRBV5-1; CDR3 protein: CASSLAGAYSGELFF; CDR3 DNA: TGCGCCAGCAGCTTGGCGGGAGCGTATAGCGGGGAGCTGTTTTTT